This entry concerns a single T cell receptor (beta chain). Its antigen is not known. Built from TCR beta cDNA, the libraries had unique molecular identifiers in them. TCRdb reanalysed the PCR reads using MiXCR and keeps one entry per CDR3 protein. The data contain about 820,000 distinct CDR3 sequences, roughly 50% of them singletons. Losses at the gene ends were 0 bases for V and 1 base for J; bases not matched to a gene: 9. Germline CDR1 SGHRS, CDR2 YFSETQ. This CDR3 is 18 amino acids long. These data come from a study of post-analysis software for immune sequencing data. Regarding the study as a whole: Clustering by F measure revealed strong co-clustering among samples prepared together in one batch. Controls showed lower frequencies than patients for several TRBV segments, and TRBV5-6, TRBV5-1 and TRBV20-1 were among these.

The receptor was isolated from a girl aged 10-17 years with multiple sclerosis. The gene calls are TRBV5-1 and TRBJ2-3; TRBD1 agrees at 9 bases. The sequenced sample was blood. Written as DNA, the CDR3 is TGCGCCAGCAGCTTGGGACAGGGGGGCGGCGGACGCACAGATACGCAGTATTTT. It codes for CASSLGQGGGGRTDTQYF.